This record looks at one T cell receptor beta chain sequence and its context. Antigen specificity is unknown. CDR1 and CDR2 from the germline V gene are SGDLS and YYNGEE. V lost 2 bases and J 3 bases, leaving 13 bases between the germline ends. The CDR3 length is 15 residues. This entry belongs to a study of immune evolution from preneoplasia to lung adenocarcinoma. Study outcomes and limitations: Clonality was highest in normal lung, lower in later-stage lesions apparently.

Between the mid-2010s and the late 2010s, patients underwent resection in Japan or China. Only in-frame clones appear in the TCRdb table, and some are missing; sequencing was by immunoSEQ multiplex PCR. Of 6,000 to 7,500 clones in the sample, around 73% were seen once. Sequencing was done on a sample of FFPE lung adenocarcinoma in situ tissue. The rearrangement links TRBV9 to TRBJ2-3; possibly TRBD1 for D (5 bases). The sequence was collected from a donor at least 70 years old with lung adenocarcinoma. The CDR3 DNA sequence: TGTGCCAGCAGCGTGAGGCAGGGCGGAACAGATACGCAGTATTTT. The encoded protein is CASSVRQGGTDTQYF.